Sequencing of this T cell receptor beta chain was carried out in a study of CD8 T cells in Susac syndrome. The RNA, about 0.5 to 1 ug, was put through reverse transcription using random hexamers. Via MiXCR, TCRdb re-called the immunoSEQ multiplex PCR reads, giving one row per CDR3 protein. The table records approximately 100,000 distinct CDR3 sequences, 85% to 95% of them present only once. V was shortened by 3 bases and J by 1 base, with 10 bases between the two germline ends. The CDR3 totals 13 residues. The germline CDR1 and CDR2 sequences are SQVTM and ANQGSEA. The origin of this receptor is a human donor in good health. Specimen: CD8+ T cells from PBMCs. This chain connects TRBV29-1 to TRBJ2-7; a weak D match, TRBD1 (5 bases). The CDR3 region is CSVEGRESYEQYF. CDR3 bases: TGCAGCGTTGAGGGCAGGGAATCCTACGAGCAGTACTTC.